This section outlines one T cell receptor (beta chain) sequence together with its context. The data were obtained in a study of CD8 T cells in Susac syndrome. This CDR3 is 15 amino acids long. Trimming stripped 0 bases from V and 8 bases from J, with 17 bases between. Germline CDR1 reads SGDLS; CDR2 reads YYNGEE. Reverse transcription of roughly 0.45 to 1 ug RNA used random hexamers. Across 54 Vbeta and 13 Jbeta, immunoSEQ multiplex PCR amplified TCR beta CDR3. TCRdb fed the immunoSEQ multiplex PCR reads into MiXCR, producing one record per CDR3 protein. The sample records over 350,000 distinct CDR3 sequences, around 85% being singletons.

This chain uses TRBV9 with TRBJ1-2; D uncertain. The sequenced sample consisted of CD8+ T cells from PBMCs. The clonotype was recovered from a human donor with multiple sclerosis. This CDR3 reads CASSVGKGRGEGYTF. The CDR3 nucleotides read TGTGCCAGCAGCGTAGGTAAAGGGAGAGGTGAAGGCTACACCTTC.